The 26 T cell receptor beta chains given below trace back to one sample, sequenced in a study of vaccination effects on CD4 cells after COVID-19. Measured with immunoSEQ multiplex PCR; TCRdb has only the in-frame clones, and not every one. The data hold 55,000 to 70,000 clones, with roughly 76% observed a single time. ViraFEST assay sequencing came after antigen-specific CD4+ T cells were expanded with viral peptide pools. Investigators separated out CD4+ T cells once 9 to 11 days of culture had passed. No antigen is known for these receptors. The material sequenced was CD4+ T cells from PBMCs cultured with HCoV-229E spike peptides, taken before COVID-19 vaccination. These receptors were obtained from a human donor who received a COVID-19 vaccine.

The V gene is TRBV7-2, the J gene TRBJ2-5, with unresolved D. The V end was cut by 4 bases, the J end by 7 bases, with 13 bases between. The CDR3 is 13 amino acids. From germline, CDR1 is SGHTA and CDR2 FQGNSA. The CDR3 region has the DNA TGTGCCAGCAGCTCTATTGATAGAGGGACCCAGTACTTC. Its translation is CASSSIDRGTQYF.

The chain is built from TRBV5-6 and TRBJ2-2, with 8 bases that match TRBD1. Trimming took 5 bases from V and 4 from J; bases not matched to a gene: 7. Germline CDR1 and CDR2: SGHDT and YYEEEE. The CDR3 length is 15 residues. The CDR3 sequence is CASRLTGVSTGELFF. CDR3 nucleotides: TGTGCCAGCAGACTGACAGGGGTCAGCACCGGGGAGCTGTTTTTT.

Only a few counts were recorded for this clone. Here the CDR3 DNA reads TGTGCCAGCACTGACACAGCCTTAAGCGGAGCTTTCTTT. It specifies CASTDTALSGAFF. The J gene is TRBJ1-1, the V gene TRBV28; D unclear. The CDR3 runs to 13 residues. Trimming stripped 7 bases from V and 10 bases from J, with 19 bases between. CDR1 and CDR2 (germline): MDHEN, SYDVKM.

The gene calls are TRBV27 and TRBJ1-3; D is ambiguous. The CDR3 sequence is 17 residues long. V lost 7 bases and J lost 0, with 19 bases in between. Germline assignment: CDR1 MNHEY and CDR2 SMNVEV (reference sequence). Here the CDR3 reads CASTSPSDRTSGNTIYF. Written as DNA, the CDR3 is TGTGCCAGCACCTCTCCATCGGACCGGACCTCTGGAAACACCATATATTTT.

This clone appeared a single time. CDR3 residues: CASRSFRDRDYGYTF. CDR3 in DNA: TGTGCCAGCAGATCTTTCCGGGACAGGGACTATGGCTACACCTTC. J is TRBJ1-2 and V is TRBV28; 9 bases agree with TRBD1. V shed 6 bases and J 3 bases; nucleotides not matched to a gene: 8. The CDR3 covers 15 residues. From germline, CDR1 is MDHEN and CDR2 SYDVKM.

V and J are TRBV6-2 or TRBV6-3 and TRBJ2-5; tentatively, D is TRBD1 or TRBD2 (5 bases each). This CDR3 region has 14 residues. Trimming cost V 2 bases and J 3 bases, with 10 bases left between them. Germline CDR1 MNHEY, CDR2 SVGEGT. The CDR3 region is CASSYSGTEETQYF. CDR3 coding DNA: TGTGCCAGCAGTTACAGTGGGACGGAAGAGACCCAGTACTTC.

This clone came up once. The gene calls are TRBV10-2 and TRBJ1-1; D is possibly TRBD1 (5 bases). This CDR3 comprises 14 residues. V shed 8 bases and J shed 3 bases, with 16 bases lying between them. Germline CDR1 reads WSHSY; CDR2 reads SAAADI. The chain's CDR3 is CASLTQGIYTEAFF. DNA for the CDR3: TGCGCCAGCCTAACCCAGGGAATTTACACTGAAGCTTTCTTT.

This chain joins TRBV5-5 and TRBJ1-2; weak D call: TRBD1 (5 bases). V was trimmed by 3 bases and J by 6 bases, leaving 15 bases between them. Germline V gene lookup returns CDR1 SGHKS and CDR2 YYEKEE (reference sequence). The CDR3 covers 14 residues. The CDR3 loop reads CASSSFGRGDGYTF. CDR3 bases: TGTGCCAGCAGCTCTTTTGGGCGGGGCGATGGCTACACCTTC.

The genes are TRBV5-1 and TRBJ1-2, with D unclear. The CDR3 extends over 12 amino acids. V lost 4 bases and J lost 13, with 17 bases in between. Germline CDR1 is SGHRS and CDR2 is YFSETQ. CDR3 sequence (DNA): TGCGCCAGCAGCCTTAACCTTTTGTCGCGCACCTTC. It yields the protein CASSLNLLSRTF.

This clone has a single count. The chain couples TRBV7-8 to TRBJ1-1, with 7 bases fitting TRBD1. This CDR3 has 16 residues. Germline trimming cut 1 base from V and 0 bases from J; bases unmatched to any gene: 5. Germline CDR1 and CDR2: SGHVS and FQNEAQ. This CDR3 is CASSLVPGGMNTEAFF. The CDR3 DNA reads TGTGCCAGCAGCTTAGTGCCAGGGGGAATGAACACTGAAGCTTTCTTT. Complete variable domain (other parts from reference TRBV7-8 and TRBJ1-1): GAGVSQSPRYKVAKRGQDVALRCDPISGHVSLFWYQQALGQGPEFLTYFQNEAQLDKSGLPSDRFFAERPEGSVSTLKIQRTQQEDSAVYLCASSLVPGGMNTEAFFGQGTRLTVV.

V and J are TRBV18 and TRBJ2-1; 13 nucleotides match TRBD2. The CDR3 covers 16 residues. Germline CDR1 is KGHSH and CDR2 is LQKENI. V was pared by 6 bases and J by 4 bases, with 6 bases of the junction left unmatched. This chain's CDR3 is CASSGGLAGPYNEQFF. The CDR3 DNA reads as TGTGCCAGCTCGGGGGGACTAGCGGGACCATACAATGAGCAGTTCTTC. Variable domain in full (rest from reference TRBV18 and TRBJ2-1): NAGVMQNPRHLVRRRGQEARLRCSPMKGHSHVYWYRQLPEEGLKFMVYLQKENIIDESGMPKERFSAEFPKEGPSILRIQQVVRGDSAAYFCASSGGLAGPYNEQFFGPGTRLTVL.

Written as DNA, the CDR3 is TGTGCCAGCAGCTCCCCGGACGGGTCTGGAAACACCATATATTTT. Translated: CASSSPDGSGNTIYF. The chain has TRBV7-8 and TRBJ1-3, with D uncertain. V was pared by 4 bases and J by 1 base, with 11 bases between. The CDR3 totals 15 residues. The V gene's germline CDR1 is SGHVS and CDR2 FQNEAQ. The whole variable domain, remainder taken from reference TRBV7-8 and TRBJ1-3, is GAGVSQSPRYKVAKRGQDVALRCDPISGHVSLFWYQQALGQGPEFLTYFQNEAQLDKSGLPSDRFFAERPEGSVSTLKIQRTQQEDSAVYLCASSSPDGSGNTIYFGEGSWLTVV.

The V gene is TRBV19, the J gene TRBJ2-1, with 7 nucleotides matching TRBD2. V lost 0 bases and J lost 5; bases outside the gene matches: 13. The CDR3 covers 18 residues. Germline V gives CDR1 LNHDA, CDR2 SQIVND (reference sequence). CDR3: CASSIDLGGLAVNNEQFF. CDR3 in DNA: TGTGCCAGTAGTATAGATCTTGGCGGGCTAGCGGTCAACAATGAGCAGTTCTTC.

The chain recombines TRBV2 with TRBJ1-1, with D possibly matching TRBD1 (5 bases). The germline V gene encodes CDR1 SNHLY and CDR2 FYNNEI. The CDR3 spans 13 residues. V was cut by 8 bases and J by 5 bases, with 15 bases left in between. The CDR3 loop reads CASGRSGLTEAFF. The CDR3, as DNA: TGTGCCAGCGGCAGGTCAGGGCTGACTGAAGCTTTCTTT.

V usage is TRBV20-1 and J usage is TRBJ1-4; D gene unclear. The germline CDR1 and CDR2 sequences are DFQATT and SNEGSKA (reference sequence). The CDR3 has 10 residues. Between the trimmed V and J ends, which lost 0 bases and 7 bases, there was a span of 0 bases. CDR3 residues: CSARDEKLFF. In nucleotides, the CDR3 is TGCAGTGCTAGAGATGAAAAACTGTTTTTT.

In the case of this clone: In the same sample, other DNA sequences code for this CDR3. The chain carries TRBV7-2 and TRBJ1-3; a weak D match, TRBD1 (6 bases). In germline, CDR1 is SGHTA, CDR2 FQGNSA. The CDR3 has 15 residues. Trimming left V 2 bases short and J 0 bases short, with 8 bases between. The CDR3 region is CASSLRGSSGNTIYF. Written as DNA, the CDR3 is TGTGCCAGCAGCTTAAGGGGGTCCTCTGGAAACACCATATATTTT.

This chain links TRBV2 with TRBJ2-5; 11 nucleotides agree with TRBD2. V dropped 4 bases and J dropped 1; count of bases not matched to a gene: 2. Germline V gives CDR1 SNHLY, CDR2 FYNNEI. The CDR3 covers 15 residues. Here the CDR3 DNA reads TGTGCCAGCAGTGGACTAGCGGGGTTCCAAGAGACCCAGTACTTC. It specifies CASSGLAGFQETQYF.

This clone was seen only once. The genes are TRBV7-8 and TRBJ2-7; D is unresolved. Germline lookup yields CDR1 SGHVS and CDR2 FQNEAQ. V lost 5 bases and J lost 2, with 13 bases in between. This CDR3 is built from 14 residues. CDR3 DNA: TGTGCCAGCAGCCCCGCCACATTAACCTACGAGCAGTACGTC. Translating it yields CASSPATLTYEQYV.

The CDR3 is CASSEGTGGDGQPQHF. The CDR3 DNA follows: TGTGCCAGCAGTGAGGGGACAGGGGGCGACGGTCAGCCCCAGCATTTT. The rearrangement links TRBV6-1 to TRBJ1-5; 12 bases match TRBD1. The CDR3 consists of 16 residues. The germline CDR1 and CDR2 sequences are MNHNS and SASEGT. The V and J ends lost 3 bases and 6 bases, in that order; junction bases with no gene match: 6.

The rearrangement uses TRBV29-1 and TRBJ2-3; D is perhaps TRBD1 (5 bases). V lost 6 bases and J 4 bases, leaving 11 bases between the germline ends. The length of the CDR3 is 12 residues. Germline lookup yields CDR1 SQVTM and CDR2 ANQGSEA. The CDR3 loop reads CSVDRGSDTQYF. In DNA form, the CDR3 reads TGCAGCGTGGATAGGGGATCAGATACGCAGTATTTT.

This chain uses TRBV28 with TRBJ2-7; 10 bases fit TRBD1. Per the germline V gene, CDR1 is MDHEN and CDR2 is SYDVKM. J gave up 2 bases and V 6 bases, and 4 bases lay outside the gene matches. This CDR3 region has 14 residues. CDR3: CASSRDRGPYEQYV. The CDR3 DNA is TGTGCCAGCAGCCGGGACAGGGGACCCTACGAGCAGTACGTC.

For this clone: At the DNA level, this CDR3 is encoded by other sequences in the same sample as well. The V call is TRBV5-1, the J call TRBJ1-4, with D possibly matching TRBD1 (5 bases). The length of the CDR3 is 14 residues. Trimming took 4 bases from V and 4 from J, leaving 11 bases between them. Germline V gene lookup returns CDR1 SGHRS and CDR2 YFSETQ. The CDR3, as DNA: TGCGCCAGCAGCCCAGGGACGGTTAATGAAAAACTGTTTTTT. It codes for CASSPGTVNEKLFF.

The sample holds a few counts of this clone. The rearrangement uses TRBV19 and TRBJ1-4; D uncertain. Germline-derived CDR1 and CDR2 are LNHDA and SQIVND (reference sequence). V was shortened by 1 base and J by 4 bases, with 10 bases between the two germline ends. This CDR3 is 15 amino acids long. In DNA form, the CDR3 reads TGTGCCAGTAGTATAGGGCAGAGCCTTAATGAAAAACTGTTTTTT. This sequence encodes CASSIGQSLNEKLFF.

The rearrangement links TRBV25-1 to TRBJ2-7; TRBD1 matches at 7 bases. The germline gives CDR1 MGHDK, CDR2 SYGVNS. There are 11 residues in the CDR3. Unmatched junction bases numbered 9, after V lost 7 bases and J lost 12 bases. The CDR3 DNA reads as TGTGCCAGCATCCATACCGGGACAGCGTACGTC. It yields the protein CASIHTGTAYV.

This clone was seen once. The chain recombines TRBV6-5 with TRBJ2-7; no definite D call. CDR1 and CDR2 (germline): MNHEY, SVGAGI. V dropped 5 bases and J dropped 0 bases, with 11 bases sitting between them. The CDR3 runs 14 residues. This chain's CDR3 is CASSLLVTSYEQYV. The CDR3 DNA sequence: TGTGCCAGCAGTCTCCTGGTTACCTCCTACGAGCAGTACGTC.

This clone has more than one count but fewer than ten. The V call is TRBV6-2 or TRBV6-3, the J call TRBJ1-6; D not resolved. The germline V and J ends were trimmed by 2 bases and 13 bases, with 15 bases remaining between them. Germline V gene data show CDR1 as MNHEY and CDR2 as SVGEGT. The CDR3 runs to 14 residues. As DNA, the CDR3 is TGTGCCAGCAGTTACGTCATCGTGGTTCGGCCCCTCCACTTT. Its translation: CASSYVIVVRPLHF.